This T cell receptor beta chain is drawn from a study of T-cell reconstitution after alpha-beta-depleted transplantation in children. Study results and limitations: T-cell numbers and diversity, one year after transplant, stemmed largely from T cells that were newly produced. Some patients' high day-60 TCRbeta diversity was traced to surviving recipient T cells and thymic progenitors. Several hundred expanded graft clones reportedly were the source of alpha-beta T cells about two months after transplant.

The V and J ends lost 1 base and 3 bases respectively, with 13 bases between them. The CDR3 spans 16 residues. This clonotype was seen at least ten times. Its target is not known. Unique molecular identifiers were incorporated when the TCRbeta library was constructed. TCRdb reanalysed the PCR reads using MiXCR and keeps one entry per CDR3 protein. The sample gives about 20,000 distinct CDR3 sequences, about an eighth of which show up once; 35% is in the top ten. This TCR was recovered from a female patient aged 2 to 10 who had a stem cell transplant for congenital amegakaryocytic thrombocytopenia, so the T cells may come from the graft donor. The V gene is TRBV12-3 or TRBV12-4, the J gene TRBJ1-5; D ambiguous. The sequencing used PBMCs, mostly from graft donor cells, collected 60 days after TCRalphabeta/CD19-depleted stem cell transplant. The CDR3 DNA is TGTGCCAGCAGTTTAGAACCAATAGGTGCCAATCAGCCCCAGCATTTT. Its translation is CASSLEPIGANQPQHF.